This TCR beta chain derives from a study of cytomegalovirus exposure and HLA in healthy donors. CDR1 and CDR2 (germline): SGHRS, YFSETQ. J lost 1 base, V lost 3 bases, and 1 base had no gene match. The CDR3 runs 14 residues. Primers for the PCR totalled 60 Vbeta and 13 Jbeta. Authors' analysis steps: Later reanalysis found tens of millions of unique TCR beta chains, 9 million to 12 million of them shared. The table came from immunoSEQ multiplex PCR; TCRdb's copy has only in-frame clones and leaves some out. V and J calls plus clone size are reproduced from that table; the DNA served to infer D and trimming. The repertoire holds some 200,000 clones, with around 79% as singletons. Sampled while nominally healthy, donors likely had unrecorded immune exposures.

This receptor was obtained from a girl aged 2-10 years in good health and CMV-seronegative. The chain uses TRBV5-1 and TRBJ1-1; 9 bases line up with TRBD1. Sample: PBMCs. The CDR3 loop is CASSSGQGNTEAFF. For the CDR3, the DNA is TGCGCCAGCAGCTCGGGACAGGGGAACACTGAAGCTTTCTTT.